Here is one TCR beta chain with its context. Its antigen is unidentified. The time point: newly diagnosed GD, antithyroid drugs for less than 3 months. Scientists built the TCR library using RNA that was extracted from PBMCs. The sample is drawn from a study of regulatory T cells in long-lasting Graves disease. Looked up from germline, CDR1 is SQVTM and CDR2 is ANQGSEA. The CDR3 runs to 17 residues. Trimming stripped 1 base from V and 3 bases from J, with 20 bases between. The TCR beta library used iRepertoire HTBI primers with Arm-PCR amplification of CDR3. TCRdb re-called the multiplex PCR reads through MiXCR, storing one row per CDR3 protein. This sample has some 400,000 distinct CDR3 sequences; 14% to 15% occur once, and the top ten carry around 17%. Points from the study as a whole: It was in persistent disease that TRBV28, TRBJ1-2 and TRBJ2-5 were favored.

The same sample was also studied in work on T cells in Graves' hyperthyroidism and ophthalmopathy. That paper notes: Exclusion of patients followed from uncontrolled infection, other autoimmune disease, pregnancy or lactation. HTBI primers were the set used in a first-round RT-PCR of the TCR CDR3. With a median lead of 6.5 months before onset, the model predicted ophthalmopathy.

The starting material was peripheral blood mononuclear cells (PBMCs), obtained at new diagnosis, from a patient treated with antithyroid drugs. This chain joins TRBV29-1 and TRBJ2-3; D is unclear. The receptor was isolated from a woman aged 30 to 39 with Graves disease. CDR3 coding DNA: TGCAGCGTTGAAGGATACCGGAACGGAAGTTCTACAGATACGCAGTATTTT. Translation gives CSVEGYRNGSSTDTQYF.